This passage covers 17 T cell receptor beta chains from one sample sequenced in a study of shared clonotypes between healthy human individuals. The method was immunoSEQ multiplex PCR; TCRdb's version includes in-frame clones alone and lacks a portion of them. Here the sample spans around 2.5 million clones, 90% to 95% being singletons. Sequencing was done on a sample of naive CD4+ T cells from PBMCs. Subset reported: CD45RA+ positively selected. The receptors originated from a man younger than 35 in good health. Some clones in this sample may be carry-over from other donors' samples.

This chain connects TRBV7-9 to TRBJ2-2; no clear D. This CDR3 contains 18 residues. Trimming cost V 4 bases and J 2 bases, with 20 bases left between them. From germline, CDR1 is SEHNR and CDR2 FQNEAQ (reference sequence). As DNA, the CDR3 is TGTGCCAGCAGCTCCCCAAGGGCCCGGAACCGAAACACCGGGGAGCTGTTTTTT. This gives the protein CASSSPRARNRNTGELFF.

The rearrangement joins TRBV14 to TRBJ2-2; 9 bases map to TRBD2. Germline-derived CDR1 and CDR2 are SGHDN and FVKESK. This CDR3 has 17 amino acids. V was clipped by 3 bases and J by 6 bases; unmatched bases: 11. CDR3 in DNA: TGTGCCAGCAGCCAGCCGGGACTAGCCAATGATGCCGGGGAGCTGTTTTTT. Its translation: CASSQPGLANDAGELFF.

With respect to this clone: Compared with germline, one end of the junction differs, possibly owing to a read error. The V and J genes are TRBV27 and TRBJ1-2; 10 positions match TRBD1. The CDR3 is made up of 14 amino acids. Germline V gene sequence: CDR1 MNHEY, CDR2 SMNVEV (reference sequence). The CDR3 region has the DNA TGTGCCAGCAGTTTATTGGGACAGGGGAGCTTCAGGTACTTC. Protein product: CASSLLGQGSFRYF.

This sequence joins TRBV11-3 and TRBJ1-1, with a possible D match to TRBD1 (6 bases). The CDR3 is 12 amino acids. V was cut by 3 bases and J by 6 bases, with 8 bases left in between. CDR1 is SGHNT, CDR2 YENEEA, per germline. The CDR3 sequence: CASSFRGAEAFF. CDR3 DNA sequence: TGTGCCAGCAGCTTTAGGGGGGCTGAAGCTTTCTTT. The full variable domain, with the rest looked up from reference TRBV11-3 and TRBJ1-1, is EAGVVQSPRYKIIEKKQPVAFWCNPISGHNTLYWYLQNLGQGPELLIRYENEEAVDDSQLPKDRFSAERLKGVDSTLKIQPAELGDSAVYLCASSFRGAEAFFGQGTRLTVV.

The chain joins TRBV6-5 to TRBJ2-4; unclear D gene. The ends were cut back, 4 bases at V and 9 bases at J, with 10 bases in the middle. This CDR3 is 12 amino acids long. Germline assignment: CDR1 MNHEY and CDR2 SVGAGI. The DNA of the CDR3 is TGTGCCAGCAGTTCCGAGGTGGGCATTCAGTACTTC. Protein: CASSSEVGIQYF.

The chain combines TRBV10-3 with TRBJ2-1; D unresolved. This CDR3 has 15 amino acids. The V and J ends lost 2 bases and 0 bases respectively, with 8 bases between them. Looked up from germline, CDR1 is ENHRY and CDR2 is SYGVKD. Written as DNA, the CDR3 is TGTGCCATCAGTGAGGTCAGGACCTCCTACAATGAGCAGTTCTTC. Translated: CAISEVRTSYNEQFF.

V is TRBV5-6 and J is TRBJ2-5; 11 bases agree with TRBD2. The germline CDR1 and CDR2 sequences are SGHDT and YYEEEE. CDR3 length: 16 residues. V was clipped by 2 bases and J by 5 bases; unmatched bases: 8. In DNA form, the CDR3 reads TGTGCCAGCAGCTTCCCGGTAGCGGGAGGGCGGGAGACCCAGTACTTC. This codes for CASSFPVAGGRETQYF.

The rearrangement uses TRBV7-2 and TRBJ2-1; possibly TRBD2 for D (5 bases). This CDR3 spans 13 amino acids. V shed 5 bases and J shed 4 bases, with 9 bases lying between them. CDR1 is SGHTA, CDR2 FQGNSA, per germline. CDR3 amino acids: CASSTTMYNEQFF. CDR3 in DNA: TGTGCCAGCAGCACGACTATGTACAATGAGCAGTTCTTC.

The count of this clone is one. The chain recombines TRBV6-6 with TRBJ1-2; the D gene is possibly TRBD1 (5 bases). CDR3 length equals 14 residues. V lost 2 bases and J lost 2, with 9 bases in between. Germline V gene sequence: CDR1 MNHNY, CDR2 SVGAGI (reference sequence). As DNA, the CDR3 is TGTGCCAGCAGTTACACGAGGACAAACTATGGCTACACCTTC. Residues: CASSYTRTNYGYTF.

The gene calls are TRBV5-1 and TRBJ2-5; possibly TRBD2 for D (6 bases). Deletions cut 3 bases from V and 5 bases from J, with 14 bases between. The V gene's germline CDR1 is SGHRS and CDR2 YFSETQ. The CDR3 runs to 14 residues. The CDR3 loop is CASSWQGLMETQYF. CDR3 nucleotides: TGCGCCAGCAGCTGGCAGGGACTGATGGAGACCCAGTACTTC.

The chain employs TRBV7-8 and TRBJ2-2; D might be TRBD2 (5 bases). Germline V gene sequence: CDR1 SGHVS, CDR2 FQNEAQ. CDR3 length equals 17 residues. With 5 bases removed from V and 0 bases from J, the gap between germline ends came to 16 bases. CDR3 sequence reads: CASSPYLSGPNTGELFF. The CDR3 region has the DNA TGTGCCAGCAGCCCCTATCTGAGCGGACCGAACACCGGGGAGCTGTTTTTT.

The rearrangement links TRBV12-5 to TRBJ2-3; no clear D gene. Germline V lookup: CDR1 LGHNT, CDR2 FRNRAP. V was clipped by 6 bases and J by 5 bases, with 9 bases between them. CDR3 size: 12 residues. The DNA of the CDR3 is TGTGCTAGTGGCAATATTGAAGATACGCAGTATTTT. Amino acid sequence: CASGNIEDTQYF.

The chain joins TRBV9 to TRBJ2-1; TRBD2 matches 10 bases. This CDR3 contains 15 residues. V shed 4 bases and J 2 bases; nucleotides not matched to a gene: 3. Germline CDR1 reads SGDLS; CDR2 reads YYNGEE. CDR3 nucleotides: TGTGCCAGCAGCCGGCTAGCGGGAGCCTACAATGAGCAGTTCTTC. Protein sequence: CASSRLAGAYNEQFF.

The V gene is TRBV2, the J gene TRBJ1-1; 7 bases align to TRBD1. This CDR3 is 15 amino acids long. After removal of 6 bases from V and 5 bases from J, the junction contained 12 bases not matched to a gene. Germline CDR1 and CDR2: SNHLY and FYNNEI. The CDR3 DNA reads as TGTGCCAGCAGCGAACAGGGGTCGACTCAGACTGAAGCTTTCTTT. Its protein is CASSEQGSTQTEAFF.

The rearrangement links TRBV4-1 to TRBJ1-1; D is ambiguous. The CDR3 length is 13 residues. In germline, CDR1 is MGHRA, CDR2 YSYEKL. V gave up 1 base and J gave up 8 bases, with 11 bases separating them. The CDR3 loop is CASSQGVRREAFF. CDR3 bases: TGCGCCAGCAGCCAAGGGGTACGAAGAGAAGCTTTCTTT.

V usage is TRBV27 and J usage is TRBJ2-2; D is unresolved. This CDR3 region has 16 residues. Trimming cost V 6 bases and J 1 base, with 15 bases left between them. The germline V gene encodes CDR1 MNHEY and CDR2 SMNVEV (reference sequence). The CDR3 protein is CASSPVQYLNTGELFF. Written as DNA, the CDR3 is TGTGCCAGCAGCCCCGTGCAGTATTTGAACACCGGGGAGCTGTTTTTT.

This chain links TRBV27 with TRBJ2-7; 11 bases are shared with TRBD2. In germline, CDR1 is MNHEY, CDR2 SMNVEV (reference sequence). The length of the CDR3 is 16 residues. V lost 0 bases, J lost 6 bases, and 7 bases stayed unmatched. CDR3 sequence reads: CASSLSPSGLAAEQYF. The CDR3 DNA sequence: TGTGCCAGCAGTTTATCGCCGTCGGGACTAGCGGCCGAGCAGTACTTC.